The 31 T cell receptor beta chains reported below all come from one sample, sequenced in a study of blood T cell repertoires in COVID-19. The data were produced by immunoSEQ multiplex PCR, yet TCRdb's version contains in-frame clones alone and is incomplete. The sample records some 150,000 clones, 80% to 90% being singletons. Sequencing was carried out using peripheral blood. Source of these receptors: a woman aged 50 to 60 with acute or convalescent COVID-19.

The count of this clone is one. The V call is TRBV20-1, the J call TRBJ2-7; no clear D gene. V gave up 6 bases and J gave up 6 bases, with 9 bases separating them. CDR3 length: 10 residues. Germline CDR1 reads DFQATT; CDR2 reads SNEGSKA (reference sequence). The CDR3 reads CSARPLEQYF. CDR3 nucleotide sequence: TGCAGTGCCAGACCCCTCGAGCAGTACTTC.

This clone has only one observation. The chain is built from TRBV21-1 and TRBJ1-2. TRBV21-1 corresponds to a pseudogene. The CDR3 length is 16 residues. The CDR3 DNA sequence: TGTGCCAGCAGCAAAGGTGCCTTACGGGCTAACTATGGCTACACCTTC. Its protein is CASSKGALRANYGYTF.

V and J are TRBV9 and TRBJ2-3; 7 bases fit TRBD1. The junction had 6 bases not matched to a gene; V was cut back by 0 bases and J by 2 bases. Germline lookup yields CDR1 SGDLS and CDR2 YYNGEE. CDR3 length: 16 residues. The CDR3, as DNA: TGTGCCAGCAGCGTAGCCCAGGGGGTGGCCACAGATACGCAGTATTTT. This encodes CASSVAQGVATDTQYF.

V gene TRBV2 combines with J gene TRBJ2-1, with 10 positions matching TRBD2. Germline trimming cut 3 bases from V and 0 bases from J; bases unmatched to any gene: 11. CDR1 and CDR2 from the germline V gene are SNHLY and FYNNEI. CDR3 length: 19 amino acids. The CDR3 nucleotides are TGTGCCAGCAGTGAGGGGCTAGCGGGAGCCTTCAGCTCCTACAATGAGCAGTTCTTC. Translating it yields CASSEGLAGAFSSYNEQFF.

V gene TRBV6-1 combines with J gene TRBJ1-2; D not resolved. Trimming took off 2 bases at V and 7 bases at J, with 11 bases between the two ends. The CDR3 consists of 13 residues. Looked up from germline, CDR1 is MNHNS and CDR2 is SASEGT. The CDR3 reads CASSEPGLRGYTF. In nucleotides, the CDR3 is TGTGCCAGCAGTGAACCAGGCCTTCGTGGCTACACCTTC.

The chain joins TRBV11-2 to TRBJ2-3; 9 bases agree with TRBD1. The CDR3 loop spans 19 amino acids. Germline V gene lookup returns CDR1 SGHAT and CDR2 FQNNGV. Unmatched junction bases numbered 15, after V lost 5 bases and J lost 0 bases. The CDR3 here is CASSPRGGPGQGSTDTQYF. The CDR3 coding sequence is TGTGCCAGCAGCCCCAGGGGGGGTCCGGGACAGGGCAGCACAGATACGCAGTATTTT.

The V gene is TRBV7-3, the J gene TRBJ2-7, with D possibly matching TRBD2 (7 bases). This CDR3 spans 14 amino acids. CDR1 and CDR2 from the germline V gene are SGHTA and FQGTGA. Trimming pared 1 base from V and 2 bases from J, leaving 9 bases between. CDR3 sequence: CASSLSGGTYEQYF. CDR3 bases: TGTGCCAGCAGCTTAAGCGGGGGCACCTACGAGCAGTACTTC.

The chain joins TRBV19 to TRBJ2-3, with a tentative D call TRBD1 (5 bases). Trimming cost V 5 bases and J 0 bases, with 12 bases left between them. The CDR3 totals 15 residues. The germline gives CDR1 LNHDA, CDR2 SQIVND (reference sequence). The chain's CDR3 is CASSYRTPSTDTQYF. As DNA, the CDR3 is TGTGCCAGTAGTTACAGGACGCCTAGCACAGATACGCAGTATTTT.

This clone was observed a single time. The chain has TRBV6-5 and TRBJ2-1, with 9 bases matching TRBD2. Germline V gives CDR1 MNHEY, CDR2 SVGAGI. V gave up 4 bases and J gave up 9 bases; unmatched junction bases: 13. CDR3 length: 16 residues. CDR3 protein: CASSFYSGGLTTEQFF. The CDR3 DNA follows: TGTGCCAGCAGTTTCTATAGCGGGGGCCTGACCACTGAGCAGTTCTTC.

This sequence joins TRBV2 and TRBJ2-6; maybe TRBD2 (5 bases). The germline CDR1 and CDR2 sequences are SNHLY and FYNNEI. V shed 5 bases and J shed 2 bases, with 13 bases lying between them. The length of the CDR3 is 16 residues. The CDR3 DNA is TGTGCCAGCAGTCCCCGGGGATTTACTGGGGCCAACGTCCTGACTTTC. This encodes CASSPRGFTGANVLTF. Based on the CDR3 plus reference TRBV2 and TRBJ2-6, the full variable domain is EPEVTQTPSHQVTQMGQEVILRCVPISNHLYFYWYRQILGQKVEFLVSFYNNEISEKSEIFDDQFSVERPDGSNFTLKIRSTKLEDSAMYFCASSPRGFTGANVLTFGAGSRLTVL.

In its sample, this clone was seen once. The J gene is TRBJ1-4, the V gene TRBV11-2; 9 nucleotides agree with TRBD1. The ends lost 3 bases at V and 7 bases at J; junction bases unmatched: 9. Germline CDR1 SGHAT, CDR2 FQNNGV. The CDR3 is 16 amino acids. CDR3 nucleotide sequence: TGTGCCAGCAGCTTGGGACAGGGTGGAAGGGGTGAAAAACTGTTTTTT. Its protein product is CASSLGQGGRGEKLFF.

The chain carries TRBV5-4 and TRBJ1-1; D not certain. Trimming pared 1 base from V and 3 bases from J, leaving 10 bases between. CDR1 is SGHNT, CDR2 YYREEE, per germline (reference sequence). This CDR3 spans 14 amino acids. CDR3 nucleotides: TGTGCCAGCAGCTTGCATGCGATTCACACTGAAGCTTTCTTT. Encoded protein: CASSLHAIHTEAFF.

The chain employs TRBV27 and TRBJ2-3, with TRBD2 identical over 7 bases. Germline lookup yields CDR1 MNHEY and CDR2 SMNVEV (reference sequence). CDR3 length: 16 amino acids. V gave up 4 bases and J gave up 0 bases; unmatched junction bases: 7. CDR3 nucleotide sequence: TGTGCCAGCAGTTCCCCAGCGGGGAGAAGCACAGATACGCAGTATTTT. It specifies CASSSPAGRSTDTQYF.

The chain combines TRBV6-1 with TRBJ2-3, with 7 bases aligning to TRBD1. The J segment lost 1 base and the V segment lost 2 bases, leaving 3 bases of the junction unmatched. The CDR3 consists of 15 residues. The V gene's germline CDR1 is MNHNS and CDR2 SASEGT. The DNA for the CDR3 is TGTGCCAGCAGTGAAAGGGGGCAGGGCACAGATACGCAGTATTTT. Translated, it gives CASSERGQGTDTQYF.

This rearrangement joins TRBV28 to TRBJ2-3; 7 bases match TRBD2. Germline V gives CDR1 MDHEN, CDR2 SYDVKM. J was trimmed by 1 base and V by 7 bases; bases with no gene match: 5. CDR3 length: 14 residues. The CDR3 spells CASNPGGGTDTQYF. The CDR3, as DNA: TGTGCCAGCAACCCGGGGGGTGGCACAGATACGCAGTATTTT.

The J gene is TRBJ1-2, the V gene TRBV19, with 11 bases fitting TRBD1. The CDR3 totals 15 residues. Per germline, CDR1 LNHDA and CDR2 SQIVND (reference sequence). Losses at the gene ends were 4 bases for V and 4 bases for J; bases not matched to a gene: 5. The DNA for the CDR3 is TGTGCCAGTAGTACCGGACAGGGGGCGACCTATGGCTACACCTTC. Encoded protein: CASSTGQGATYGYTF.

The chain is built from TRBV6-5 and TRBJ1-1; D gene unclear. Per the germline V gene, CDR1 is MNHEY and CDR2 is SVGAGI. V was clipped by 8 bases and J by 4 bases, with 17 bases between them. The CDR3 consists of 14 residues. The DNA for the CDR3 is TGTGCCAGCCCCTTCCCGGACGGGGTCACTGAAGCTTTCTTT. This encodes CASPFPDGVTEAFF.

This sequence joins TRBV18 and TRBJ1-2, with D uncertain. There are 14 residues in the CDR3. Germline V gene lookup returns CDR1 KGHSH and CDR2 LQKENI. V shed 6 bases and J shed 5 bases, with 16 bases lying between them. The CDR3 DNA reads TGTGCCAGCTCTTCTACGGAGGGAGGATATGGCTACACCTTC. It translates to CASSSTEGGYGYTF.

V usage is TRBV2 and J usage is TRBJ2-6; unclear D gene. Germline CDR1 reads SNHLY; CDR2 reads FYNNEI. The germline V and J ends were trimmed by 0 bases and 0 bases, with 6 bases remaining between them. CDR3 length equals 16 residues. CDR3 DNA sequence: TGTGCCAGCAGTGAAGCCGTGTCCTCTGGGGCCAACGTCCTGACTTTC. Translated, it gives CASSEAVSSGANVLTF. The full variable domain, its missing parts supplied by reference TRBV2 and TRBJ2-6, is EPEVTQTPSHQVTQMGQEVILRCVPISNHLYFYWYRQILGQKVEFLVSFYNNEISEKSEIFDDQFSVERPDGSNFTLKIRSTKLEDSAMYFCASSEAVSSGANVLTFGAGSRLTVL.

CDR3 nucleotides: TGTGCCTGGAGTGTACTGGGCAACACTGAAGCTTTCTTT. Translation gives CAWSVLGNTEAFF. This sequence joins TRBV30 and TRBJ1-1; D unresolved. Deletions cut 0 bases from V and 2 bases from J, with 7 bases between. This CDR3 comprises 13 residues. The germline V gene encodes CDR1 GTSNPN and CDR2 SVGIG (reference sequence).

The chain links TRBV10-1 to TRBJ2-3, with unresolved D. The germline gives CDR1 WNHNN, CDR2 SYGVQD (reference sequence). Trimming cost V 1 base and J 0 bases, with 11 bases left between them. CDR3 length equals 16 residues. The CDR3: CASSELLQSSTDTQYF. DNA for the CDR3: TGCGCCAGCAGTGAGTTACTACAATCTAGCACAGATACGCAGTATTTT.

The CDR3 reads CASSPGQGRKQYF. CDR3 DNA sequence: TGTGCCAGCAGCCCCGGACAGGGGAGGAAGCAGTACTTC. The V call is TRBV14, the J call TRBJ2-7; 9 nucleotides agree with TRBD1. CDR1 and CDR2 (germline): SGHDN, FVKESK. V shed 4 bases, J shed 8 bases, and the junction held 6 bases outside the gene matches. CDR3 length: 13 residues. The variable domain in full, completed from reference TRBV14 and TRBJ2-7, reads EAGVTQFPSHSVIEKGQTVTLRCDPISGHDNLYWYRRVMGKEIKFLLHFVKESKQDESGMPNNRFLAERTGGTYSTLKVQPAELEDSGVYFCASSPGQGRKQYFGPGTRLTVT.

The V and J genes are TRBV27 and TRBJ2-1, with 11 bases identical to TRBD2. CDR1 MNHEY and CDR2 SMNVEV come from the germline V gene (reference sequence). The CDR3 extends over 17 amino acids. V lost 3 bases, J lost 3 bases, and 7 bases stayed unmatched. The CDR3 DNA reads TGTGCCAGCAGTTTGATCGGTGGGACTAGCGGCTACAATGAGCAGTTCTTC. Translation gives CASSLIGGTSGYNEQFF.

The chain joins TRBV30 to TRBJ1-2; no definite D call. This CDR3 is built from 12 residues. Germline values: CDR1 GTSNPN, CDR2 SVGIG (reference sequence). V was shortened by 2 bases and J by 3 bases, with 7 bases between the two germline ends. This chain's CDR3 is CAWSRGYYGYTF. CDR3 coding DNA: TGTGCCTGGAGTCGCGGTTACTATGGCTACACCTTC. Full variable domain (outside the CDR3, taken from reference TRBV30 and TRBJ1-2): SQTIHQWPATLVQPVGSPLSLECTVEGTSNPNLYWYRQAAGRGLQLLFYSVGIGQISSEVPQNLSASRPQDRQFILSSKKLLLSDSGFYLCAWSRGYYGYTFGSGTRLTVV.

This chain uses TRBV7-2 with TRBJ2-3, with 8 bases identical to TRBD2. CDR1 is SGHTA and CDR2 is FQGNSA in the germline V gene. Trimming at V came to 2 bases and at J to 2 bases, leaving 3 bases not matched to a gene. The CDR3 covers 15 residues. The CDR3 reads CASSLRAGDTDTQYF. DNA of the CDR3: TGTGCCAGCAGCTTAAGAGCGGGAGACACAGATACGCAGTATTTT. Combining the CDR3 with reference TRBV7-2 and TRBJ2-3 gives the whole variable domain GAGVSQSPSNKVTEKGKDVELRCDPISGHTALYWYRQSLGQGLEFLIYFQGNSAPDKSGLPSDRFSAERTGGSVSTLTIQRTQQEDSAVYLCASSLRAGDTDTQYFGPGTRLTVL.

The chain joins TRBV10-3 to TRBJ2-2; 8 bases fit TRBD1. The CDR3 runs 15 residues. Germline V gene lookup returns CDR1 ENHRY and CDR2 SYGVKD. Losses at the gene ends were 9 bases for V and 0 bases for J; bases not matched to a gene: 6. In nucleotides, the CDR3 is TGTGCCATACTCAGGGGGCCTTCGAACACCGGGGAGCTGTTTTTT. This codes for CAILRGPSNTGELFF.

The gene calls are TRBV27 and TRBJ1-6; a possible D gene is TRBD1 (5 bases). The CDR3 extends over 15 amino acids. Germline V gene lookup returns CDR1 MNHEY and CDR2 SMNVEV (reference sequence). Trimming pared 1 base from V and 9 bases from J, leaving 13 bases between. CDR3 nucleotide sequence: TGTGCCAGCAGTTTATACTCCAGGGTGGGTTCACCCCTCCACTTT. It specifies CASSLYSRVGSPLHF.

This CDR3 reads CASSVGSDRVKQYF. The DNA of the CDR3 is TGTGCCAGCAGCGTCGGCTCGGACAGGGTGAAGCAGTACTTC. The chain is built from TRBV9 and TRBJ2-7, with 8 nucleotides matching TRBD1. Unmatched junction bases numbered 9, after V lost 2 bases and J lost 8 bases. The CDR3 length is 14 residues. Germline lookup yields CDR1 SGDLS and CDR2 YYNGEE.

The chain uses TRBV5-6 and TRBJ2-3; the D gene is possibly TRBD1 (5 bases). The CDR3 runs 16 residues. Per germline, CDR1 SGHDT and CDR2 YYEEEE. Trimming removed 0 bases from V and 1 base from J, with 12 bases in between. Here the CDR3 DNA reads TGTGCCAGCAGCTTGGATCGGCAGGGCCGCACAGATACGCAGTATTTT. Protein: CASSLDRQGRTDTQYF.

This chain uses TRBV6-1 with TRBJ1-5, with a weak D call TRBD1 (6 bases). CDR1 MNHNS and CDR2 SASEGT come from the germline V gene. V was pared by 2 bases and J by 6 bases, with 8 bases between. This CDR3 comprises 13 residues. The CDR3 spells CASSEWGPQPQHF. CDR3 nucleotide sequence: TGTGCCAGCAGTGAATGGGGGCCTCAGCCCCAGCATTTT.

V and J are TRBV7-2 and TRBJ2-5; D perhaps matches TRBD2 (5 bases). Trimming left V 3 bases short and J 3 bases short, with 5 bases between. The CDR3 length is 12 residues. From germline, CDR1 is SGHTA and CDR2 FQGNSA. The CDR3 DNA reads TGTGCCAGCAGCTTCGGGAAAGAGACCCAGTACTTC. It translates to CASSFGKETQYF.